This record covers a single TCR beta chain. Its antigen remains unidentified. The data belong to a study of OX40 agonist ivuxolimab in advanced cancers. This table comes from immunoSEQ multiplex PCR, and its TCRdb copy is limited to in-frame clones, with some not included. The sample lists 70,000 or so clones, 80% to 85% occurring once. The CDR3 is made up of 15 amino acids. The V end was cut by 2 bases, the J end by 0 bases, with 10 bases between. CDR1 is SGHRS and CDR2 is YFSETQ in the germline V gene. Study results and limitations: Average numbers of expanded clones were greater in CD8+ T cells than in CD4+.

Sequences were derived from CD4+ or CD8+ T cells sorted from blood, sampled in a trial of the OX40 agonist ivuxolimab. The sequence came from an adult with an advanced solid tumor such as melanoma, head and neck, liver or kidney cancer. The chain has TRBV5-1 and TRBJ2-3, with D perhaps TRBD1 or TRBD2 (6 bases each). This CDR3 is CASSLRGASTDTQYF. The CDR3 bases are TGCGCCAGCAGCTTAAGGGGGGCCAGCACAGATACGCAGTATTTT.